This TCR beta chain was observed in a study of identical twins. Study-wide findings and caveats: Zero-insertion analyses were open to partial confounding by invariant MAIT and iNKT cells. Low generation-probability sequences were in excess among twin-shared out-of-frame alpha sequences.

There are many counts of this clonotype. Its antigen is unknown. Unique molecular identifiers were present on cDNA, and template switching added a universal primer site. A single record per CDR3 protein comes from TCRdb applying MiXCR to the 5' RACE reads. Of about 700,000 distinct CDR3 sequences detected, under 9% appear once; the ten largest clones hold approximately 0.96%. The CDR3 loop spans 16 amino acids. Trimming took 6 bases from V and 0 from J; bases not matched to a gene: 8. The same sample was also studied in work on yellow fever vaccine responses in identical twins.

The clonotype originates from a woman aged 18-29 years in good health. The sample was PBMCs. This chain links TRBV12-3 or TRBV12-4 with TRBJ2-1, with 7 bases lining up with TRBD1. As DNA, the CDR3 is TGTGCCAGCAGACCAACAGGGGTAGGCTCCTACAATGAGCAGTTCTTC. Translating gives CASRPTGVGSYNEQFF.